The text below deals with one T cell receptor beta chain. This specimen belongs to a study of blood T cell repertoires in COVID-19. The repertoire was sequenced with immunoSEQ multiplex PCR; TCRdb's copy has only in-frame clones and lacks some. The sample carries 200,000 to 300,000 clones, about 80% recorded once. The trim removed 3 bases at V and 0 bases at J, leaving 7 bases unmatched. Germline CDR1 reads SEHNR; CDR2 reads FQNEAQ (reference sequence). The CDR3 is 17 residues long. The rearrangement links TRBV7-9 to TRBJ1-5; 8 bases map to TRBD1. Sequencing input: peripheral blood. This sequence originates from a human donor in a cohort sampled during active COVID-19. The CDR3 DNA reads TGTGCCAGCAGCTTTGGACAGGGCATCATTAGCAATCAGCCCCAGCATTTT. Translating it yields CASSFGQGIISNQPQHF.